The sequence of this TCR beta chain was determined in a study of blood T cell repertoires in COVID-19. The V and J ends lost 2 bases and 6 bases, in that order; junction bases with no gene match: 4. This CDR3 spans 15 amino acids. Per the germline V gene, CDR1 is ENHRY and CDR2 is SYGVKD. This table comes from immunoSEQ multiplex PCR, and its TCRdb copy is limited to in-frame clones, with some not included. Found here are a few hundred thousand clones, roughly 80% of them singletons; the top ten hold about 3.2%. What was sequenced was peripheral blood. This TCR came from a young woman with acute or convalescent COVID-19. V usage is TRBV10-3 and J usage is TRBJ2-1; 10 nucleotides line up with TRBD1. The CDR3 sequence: CAISEGTGVGNEQFF. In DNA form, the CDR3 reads TGTGCCATCAGTGAGGGGACAGGGGTGGGCAATGAGCAGTTCTTC.